A selection of T cell receptor beta chains follows, all from one sample in a study of T cells in Graves' hyperthyroidism and ophthalmopathy. TCRdb called the multiplex PCR reads again in MiXCR, with one record for every CDR3 protein. The sample has around 350,000 distinct CDR3 sequences, roughly 13% seen once; the top ten hold 9.2%. Sequencing was performed on blood. The receptors stem from a woman aged 18-35 years with Graves' hyperthyroidism. Each CDR3 is given with its conserved first and last residue. The order of the fields is clone size, V gene, D gene, J gene, CDR3 protein, CDR3 DNA. The D gene is left open where the match is weak. Clone size is given for some rows only: seen once, a few or many times, or a class if the clone is expanded.

few	TRBV19	TRBD1	TRBJ1-5	CASSTRTGVYQPQHF	TGTGCCAGTAGTACGCGGACAGGGGTGTACCAGCCCCAGCATTTT
many	TRBV3-1	.	TRBJ2-3	CASSQARTVSTDTQYF	TGTGCCAGCAGCCAAGCGCGGACGGTAAGCACAGATACGCAGTATTTT
.	TRBV7-2	TRBD1	TRBJ1-2	CASTQPGQGGGYTF	TGTGCCAGCACCCAACCGGGACAGGGTGGTGGCTACACCTTC
many	TRBV12-3/TRBV12-4	.	TRBJ2-2	CASSVVGAGELFF	TGTGCCAGCAGTGTTGTCGGGGCCGGGGAGCTGTTTTTT
many	TRBV10-3	.	TRBJ1-1	CAISVQGRSTEAFF	TGTGCCATCAGTGTCCAGGGTAGGTCCACTGAAGCTTTCTTT
.	TRBV19	.	TRBJ1-5	CASSIDLAGFNQPQHF	TGTGCCAGTAGTATAGATCTGGCAGGGTTCAATCAGCCCCAGCATTTT
.	TRBV4-3	.	TRBJ1-1	CASSQDHGNTEAFF	TGCGCCAGCAGCCAAGATCACGGGAACACTGAAGCTTTCTTT
.	TRBV18	.	TRBJ2-5	CASSPGLNQETQYF	TGTGCCAGCTCACCCGGACTAAACCAAGAGACCCAGTACTTC
few	TRBV6-2/TRBV6-3	TRBD2	TRBJ2-3	CASTETSGGGPDTQYF	TGTGCCAGCACTGAGACTAGCGGGGGGGGACCGGATACGCAGTATTTT
many	TRBV10-3	TRBD2	TRBJ2-5	CAISETAGGETQYF	TGTGCCATCAGTGAGACTGCGGGGGGGGAGACCCAGTACTTC
many	TRBV7-9	.	TRBJ1-3	CASSLRSLHISSGNTIYF	TGTGCCAGCAGCTTACGATCTTTGCATATTTCCTCTGGAAACACCATATATTTT
many	TRBV29-1	.	TRBJ1-1	CSVKIRNTEAFF	TGCAGCGTTAAAATCCGGAACACTGAAGCTTTCTTT
many	TRBV7-8	.	TRBJ2-1	CASTWVAKGQFF	TGTGCCAGCACCTGGGTGGCAAAGGGGCAGTTCTTC
many	TRBV20-1	TRBD1	TRBJ2-5	CSAIWTGGRETQYF	TGCAGTGCTATTTGGACAGGGGGCAGGGAGACCCAGTACTTC
once	TRBV18	.	TRBJ1-4	CASSPRSMGGENEKLFF	TGTGCCAGCTCACCACGGTCGATGGGGGGCGAGAATGAAAAACTGTTTTTT
few	TRBV12-3/TRBV12-4	TRBD1	TRBJ1-2	CASSWTDREYGYTF	TGTGCCAGCAGCTGGACGGACAGGGAGTATGGCTACACCTTC
.	TRBV29-1	.	TRBJ1-4	CSVETHQTNEKLFF	TGCAGCGTTGAAACTCATCAAACTAATGAAAAACTGTTTTTT
many	TRBV2	.	TRBJ1-6	CASSERGGRTLAPLHF	TGTGCCAGCAGTGAACGGGGGGGACGGACCCTAGCACCCCTCCACTTT
many	TRBV20-1	TRBD2	TRBJ2-3	CSARDRLAGTDTQYF	TGCAGTGCTAGAGATAGGCTAGCGGGCACAGATACGCAGTATTTT
many	TRBV5-1	TRBD2	TRBJ2-1	CASSLGAGGSNNEQFF	TGCGCCAGCAGCTTGGGAGCGGGGGGGTCAAACAATGAGCAGTTCTTC
many	TRBV12-3/TRBV12-4	.	TRBJ1-5	CASSLARAEVSNQPQHF	TGTGCCAGCAGTTTAGCGAGGGCAGAAGTCAGCAATCAGCCCCAGCATTTT
many	TRBV5-6	.	TRBJ2-4	CASSLSLARNIQYF	TGTGCCAGCAGCTTGTCACTAGCTAGGAACATTCAGTACTTC
many	TRBV28	.	TRBJ2-1	CASSLWRGNVRNEQFF	TGTGCCAGCAGTTTATGGAGAGGGAATGTTAGAAATGAGCAGTTCTTC
many	TRBV20-1	.	TRBJ1-1	CSAPTRNTEAFF	TGCAGTGCTCCTACACGGAACACTGAAGCTTTCTTT
many	TRBV27	.	TRBJ2-1	CASSLTGNEQFF	TGTGCCAGCAGTCTCACGGGGAATGAGCAGTTCTTC
many	TRBV5-5	.	TRBJ1-4	CASSLEGRAEKLFF	TGTGCCAGCAGCTTGGAAGGCAGGGCGGAAAAACTGTTTTTT
many	TRBV27	.	TRBJ1-5	CASSLFGGGYSNQPQHF	TGTGCCAGCAGTTTATTCGGGGGAGGATATAGCAATCAGCCCCAGCATTTT
.	TRBV3-1	.	TRBJ1-4	CASSLLEGDKLFF	TGTGCCAGCAGCCTCCTGGAGGGGGATAAACTGTTTTTT
many	TRBV6-1	.	TRBJ2-7	CASSPPTGQVLGEQYF	TGTGCCAGCAGTCCACCAACAGGGCAAGTCCTCGGCGAGCAGTACTTC
many	TRBV20-1	.	TRBJ2-7	CSARAAVGTGRYEQYF	TGCAGTGCCCGGGCGGCGGTCGGCACAGGGAGGTACGAGCAGTACTTC
.	TRBV4-1	TRBD2	TRBJ2-1	CASSLPPAGGYNEQFF	TGCGCCAGCAGCCTGCCCCCAGCGGGAGGGTACAATGAGCAGTTCTTC
.	TRBV14	TRBD1	TRBJ2-1	CASSRLRGHRNEQFF	TGTGCCAGCAGCCGTTTGAGGGGGCATCGCAATGAGCAGTTCTTC
many	TRBV6-1	.	TRBJ2-3	CASISGWNTDTQYF	TGTGCCAGCATTTCAGGGTGGAACACAGATACGCAGTATTTT
few	TRBV10-3	TRBD2	TRBJ2-1	CAIRGARGGYNEQFF	TGTGCCATCAGGGGGGCGCGGGGGGGGTACAATGAGCAGTTCTTC
.	TRBV5-1	TRBD2	TRBJ2-1	CASSLRLAGGPGYNEQFF	TGCGCCAGCAGCCTCAGACTAGCGGGAGGGCCGGGGTACAATGAGCAGTTCTTC
many	TRBV28	.	TRBJ1-6	CASTPPSSSYNSPLHF	TGTGCCAGCACCCCCCCAAGTAGCTCCTATAATTCACCCCTCCACTTT
many	TRBV10-1	TRBD1	TRBJ2-1	CASSVGTGSPFEQFF	TGCGCCAGCAGTGTAGGGACAGGGTCCCCCTTTGAGCAGTTCTTC
many	TRBV7-2	TRBD1	TRBJ2-1	CASSFTTGTAYNEQFF	TGTGCCAGCAGCTTTACGACCGGGACAGCCTACAATGAGCAGTTCTTC
many	TRBV18	.	TRBJ2-2	CASSPEEVTGELFF	TGTGCCAGCTCTCCCGAGGAGGTCACCGGGGAGCTGTTTTTT
many	TRBV6-1	.	TRBJ2-5	CASSEAVISAGGEETQYF	TGTGCCAGCAGTGAAGCGGTCATCTCGGCCGGGGGCGAAGAGACCCAGTACTTC
many	TRBV24-1	.	TRBJ2-2	CATSAGSGELFF	TGTGCCACCTCGGCGGGATCCGGGGAGCTGTTTTTT
many	TRBV10-3	TRBD2	TRBJ2-1	CAIKTSEKYNEQFF	TGTGCCATCAAGACTAGCGAGAAGTACAATGAGCAGTTCTTC
many	TRBV11-2	.	TRBJ2-3	CASSPLGRWAGGTDTQYF	TGTGCCAGCAGCCCCTTAGGACGGTGGGCAGGGGGCACAGATACGCAGTATTTT
many	TRBV30	.	TRBJ1-1	CAWSSGNTEAFF	TGTGCCTGGAGTAGCGGTAACACTGAAGCTTTCTTT
.	TRBV4-1	.	TRBJ1-2	CASSQDRRGGGGAYGYTF	TGCGCCAGCAGCCAAGATCGAAGAGGTGGGGGGGGCGCCTATGGCTACACCTTC
many	TRBV28	TRBD2	TRBJ2-5	CASSSPVTSGDQETQYF	TGTGCCAGCAGTTCCCCGGTGACTAGCGGAGACCAAGAGACCCAGTACTTC
many	TRBV2	.	TRBJ1-2	CASSQSGASVGYTF	TGTGCCAGCAGTCAATCAGGGGCCTCCGTCGGCTACACCTTC
many	TRBV6-2/TRBV6-3	TRBD2	TRBJ2-2	CASSYPTSGAKNTGELFF	TGTGCCAGCAGTTACCCAACTAGCGGGGCAAAGAACACCGGGGAGCTGTTTTTT
.	TRBV19	.	TRBJ2-7	CASSIAETYEQYF	TGTGCCAGTAGTATAGCGGAAACCTACGAGCAGTACTTC
.	TRBV18	TRBD1	TRBJ1-2	CASSAGTVSNYGYTF	TGTGCCAGCTCAGCAGGGACAGTTAGCAACTATGGCTACACCTTC
few	TRBV5-1	TRBD2	TRBJ2-1	CASSWGLAGGRNEQFF	TGCGCCAGCAGCTGGGGACTAGCGGGGGGCCGCAATGAGCAGTTCTTC
many	TRBV6-2/TRBV6-3	TRBD2	TRBJ2-7	CASRPGLAGGRYEQYF	TGTGCCAGCAGACCGGGACTAGCGGGAGGCCGTTACGAGCAGTACTTC
many	TRBV19	TRBD1	TRBJ1-1	CASSMIQGVTEAFF	TGTGCCAGTAGTATGATTCAGGGGGTCACTGAAGCTTTCTTT
many	TRBV5-1	TRBD1	TRBJ2-7	CASSPQPGQGLGEQYF	TGCGCCAGCAGCCCCCAACCGGGACAGGGGCTGGGGGAGCAGTACTTC
many	TRBV20-1	.	TRBJ2-2	CSARGGFPTGELFF	TGCAGTGCTAGAGGAGGCTTCCCTACTGGGGAGCTGTTTTTT